The 20 T cell receptor beta chains presented below share a single source sample, sequenced in a study of Graves' ophthalmopathy and Graves' hyperthyroidism. Amplified material comprised TCR beta CDR3 regions derived from RNA transcripts. RT-PCR with HTBI primers came first, then second-round multiplex PCR. One entry per CDR3 protein, called by TCRdb with MiXCR from the multiplex PCR reads. The table lists 1 million to 1.3 million distinct CDR3 sequences, 35% to 40% of them singletons. Sequenced sample: peripheral blood or thyroid tissue (not recorded which). These TCRs come from an adult man with Graves' hyperthyroidism.

The chain recombines TRBV7-9 with TRBJ2-7, with D unclear. Germline V gene data show CDR1 as SEHNR and CDR2 as FQNEAQ (reference sequence). This CDR3 has 15 amino acids. The V end was cut by 7 bases, the J end by 4 bases, with 20 bases between. Written as DNA, the CDR3 is TGTGCCAGCACCCCCGAAGGACCTTATAATTACGAGCAGTACTTC. Its protein product is CASTPEGPYNYEQYF. The full variable domain, its missing parts supplied by reference TRBV7-9 and TRBJ2-7, is DTGVSQNPRHKITKRGQNVTFRCDPISEHNRLYWYRQTLGQGPEFLTYFQNEAQLEKSRLLSDRFSAERPKGSFSTLEIQRTEQGDSAMYLCASTPEGPYNYEQYFGPGTRLTVT.

This chain links TRBV10-3 with TRBJ2-3, with D perhaps being TRBD1 or TRBD2 (6 bases each). The CDR3 contains 15 residues. The V gene lost 7 bases and the J gene lost 5 bases, with 19 bases spanning the gap. In germline, CDR1 is ENHRY, CDR2 SYGVKD. The CDR3: CAITKGWGARDTQYF. The DNA for the CDR3 is TGTGCCATCACGAAGGGTTGGGGGGCGAGAGATACGCAGTATTTT.

This chain joins TRBV7-2 and TRBJ2-5, with a possible D match to TRBD1 (6 bases). The CDR3 runs to 17 residues. Trimming stripped 5 bases from V and 4 bases from J, with 23 bases between. Germline V lookup: CDR1 SGHTA, CDR2 FQGNSA. Written as DNA, the CDR3 is TGTGCCAGCAGCACCCTCCGGGGTAAAGCAGGGGCAGAGACCCAGTACTTC. Its protein product is CASSTLRGKAGAETQYF.

This clonotype has a single count. This rearrangement joins TRBV20-1 to TRBJ2-6; possibly TRBD2 for D (5 bases). Germline CDR1 and CDR2: DFQATT and SNEGSKA (reference sequence). V lost 6 bases to trimming and J lost 0 bases, with 15 bases between them. CDR3 size: 16 residues. CDR3 protein: CSASSRGHSGANVLTF. CDR3 bases: TGCAGTGCCAGCAGCCGCGGGCACTCTGGGGCCAACGTCCTGACTTTC.

The V and J genes are TRBV7-2 and TRBJ1-5; TRBD1 is a possible D gene (5 bases). V gave up 4 bases and J gave up 6 bases, with 13 bases separating them. There are 14 residues in the CDR3. The V gene's germline CDR1 is SGHTA and CDR2 FQGNSA. The CDR3 coding sequence is TGTGCCAGCAGCTCGGGACCGTGGGGTCAGCCCCAGCATTTT. It translates to CASSSGPWGQPQHF.

In this sample, this clonotype turned up many times. The CDR3 bases are TGCAGCGGCTGGGACAGCACCTTTTATGGCTACACCTTC. Its protein is CSGWDSTFYGYTF. The chain couples TRBV29-1 to TRBJ1-2; 7 nucleotides align to TRBD1. CDR1 is SQVTM, CDR2 ANQGSEA, per germline. The CDR3 is 13 amino acids. The V and J ends lost 7 bases and 5 bases, in that order; junction bases with no gene match: 10.

This clonotype turned up a few times. V gene TRBV12-5 combines with J gene TRBJ1-1; D call uncertain. Trimming left V 4 bases short and J 1 base short, with 10 bases between. The CDR3 length is 14 residues. The germline CDR1 and CDR2 sequences are LGHNT and FRNRAP. DNA of the CDR3: TGTGCTAGTGGTTCAGACCTCCGGAACACTGAAGCTTTCTTT. This translates into CASGSDLRNTEAFF.

This clonotype has at least ten counts. The rearrangement joins TRBV20-1 to TRBJ1-2; D is ambiguous. The CDR3 runs to 15 residues. V lost 0 bases and J lost 3, with 14 bases in between. Germline CDR1 is DFQATT and CDR2 is SNEGSKA (reference sequence). The CDR3 is CSARDPAEGDYGYTF. The CDR3 DNA sequence: TGCAGTGCTAGAGATCCAGCAGAAGGAGACTATGGCTACACCTTC.

This clonotype was counted many times. This may arise from a read error, as a much more abundant clone is one base away. The chain combines TRBV12-3 or TRBV12-4 with TRBJ2-7; no firm D call. The CDR3 sequence is 11 residues long. Trimming stripped 6 bases from V and 6 bases from J, with 9 bases between. Written as DNA, the CDR3 is TGTGCCAGCAGCATAGTTGGCGAGCAGTACTTC. It is translated as CASSIVGEQYF.

Many counts were recorded for this clonotype. The V call is TRBV6-6, the J call TRBJ1-5; D may be TRBD1 (5 bases). From germline, CDR1 is MNHNY and CDR2 SVGAGI (reference sequence). Trimming left V 5 bases short and J 7 bases short, with 15 bases between. The CDR3 loop spans 14 amino acids. The CDR3 loop reads CASSDRQFGQPQHF. CDR3 DNA sequence: TGTGCCAGCAGTGATCGACAGTTTGGGCAGCCCCAGCATTTT.

This clonotype was recorded many times. The chain employs TRBV7-9 and TRBJ2-7; 9 bases align to TRBD1. The ends lost 5 bases at V and 6 bases at J; junction bases unmatched: 8. The CDR3 spans 14 residues. Germline assignment: CDR1 SEHNR and CDR2 FQNEAQ (reference sequence). CDR3 in amino acids: CASSATGQGSEQYF. In nucleotides, the CDR3 is TGTGCCAGCAGCGCTACGGGACAGGGTTCCGAGCAGTACTTC.

This clonotype was detected many times. This chain links TRBV14 with TRBJ1-5, with D perhaps TRBD1 (6 bases). The germline V and J ends were trimmed by 4 bases and 5 bases, with 9 bases remaining between them. Germline V gene data show CDR1 as SGHDN and CDR2 as FVKESK. The CDR3 loop spans 13 amino acids. CDR3 residues: CASSRDNDQPQHF. In DNA form, the CDR3 reads TGTGCCAGCAGCCGGGACAACGATCAGCCCCAGCATTTT.

This clonotype was recorded many times. This sequence joins TRBV25-1 and TRBJ2-5; 8 bases line up with TRBD2. This CDR3 is built from 14 residues. Germline V gene sequence: CDR1 MGHDK, CDR2 SYGVNS. With V trimmed by 3 bases and J by 5 bases, 5 bases remained unmatched. The CDR3 sequence is CASSEPGGVETQYF. The CDR3 DNA reads as TGTGCCAGCAGTGAGCCCGGGGGGGTTGAGACCCAGTACTTC.

A remark on this clonotype: It may be a read error: a sequence one base away is much more abundant. The chain couples TRBV7-2 to TRBJ1-1; D might be TRBD1 (6 bases). The CDR3 length is 15 residues. V dropped 4 bases and J dropped 3 bases, with 15 bases sitting between them. Per germline, CDR1 SGHTA and CDR2 FQGNSA. The CDR3 sequence is CASSSGQFTHTEAFF. Written as DNA, the CDR3 is TGTGCCAGCAGCTCTGGACAGTTTACACACACTGAAGCTTTCTTT.

This clonotype was detected ten times or more. The chain recombines TRBV20-1 with TRBJ1-4; no reliable D call. Germline V CDR1 and CDR2: DFQATT, SNEGSKA (reference sequence). Trimming removed 6 bases from V and 5 bases from J, with 13 bases in between. The length of the CDR3 is 13 residues. Here the CDR3 reads CSAELGPNEKLFF. The CDR3, as DNA: TGCAGTGCAGAACTGGGCCCAAATGAAAAACTGTTTTTT.

The sample holds many counts of this clonotype. The gene calls are TRBV20-1 and TRBJ2-7; TRBD2 matches at 8 bases. CDR1 and CDR2 from the germline V gene are DFQATT and SNEGSKA (reference sequence). CDR3 size: 12 residues. V lost 3 bases to trimming and J lost 4 bases; unmatched junction nucleotides: 2. The CDR3 here is CSASGREYEQYF. The CDR3 DNA reads TGCAGTGCTAGCGGGAGGGAATACGAGCAGTACTTC.

A single count supports this clonotype. A read error is possible here, since a much larger clone lies one base away. The chain uses TRBV7-2 and TRBJ2-2; D is undetermined. Germline values: CDR1 SGHTA, CDR2 FQGNSA. The length of the CDR3 is 14 residues. Between the trimmed V and J ends, which lost 2 bases and 4 bases, there was a span of 8 bases. In DNA form, the CDR3 reads TGTGCCAGCAGCTTAAACACGCGCACCGGGGAGCTGTTTTTT. Translated: CASSLNTRTGELFF.

This clonotype appeared many times. The chain employs TRBV7-2 and TRBJ2-2; 7 nucleotides align to TRBD1. The CDR3 spans 15 residues. The V segment lost 5 bases and the J segment 7 bases; nucleotides outside the gene matches: 10. Germline assignment: CDR1 SGHTA and CDR2 FQGNSA. Written as DNA, the CDR3 is TGTGCCAGCAGCCGGGACAGAGGATGGAGCGGGGAGCTGTTTTTT. Its protein is CASSRDRGWSGELFF.

The chain combines TRBV20-1 with TRBJ2-7; the match to TRBD1 covers 12 bases. The CDR3 has 17 residues. Germline CDR1 DFQATT, CDR2 SNEGSKA (reference sequence). V was pared by 6 bases and J by 0 bases, with 12 bases of the junction left unmatched. DNA of the CDR3: TGCAGTGCGCAGAACGTACCGGGACAGGGGGCCTCCTACGAGCAGTACTTC. Translation: CSAQNVPGQGASYEQYF.

Ten or more counts support this clonotype. Sequence at one end of the junction differs from germline and may be a read error. This chain joins TRBV20-1 and TRBJ2-5; TRBD2 might be the D (5 bases). The CDR3 is made up of 14 amino acids. The V gene's germline CDR1 is DFQATT and CDR2 SNEGSKA (reference sequence). The CDR3 nucleotides read TGCAGTGCCAGAGAGGGCCGCCGGGAAGAGACCCAGTACTTC. Translation: CSAREGRREETQYF.